This passage covers 10 T cell receptor beta chains from one sample sequenced in a study of OX40 agonist ivuxolimab in advanced cancers. The data were produced by immunoSEQ multiplex PCR, yet TCRdb's version contains in-frame clones alone and is incomplete. This table has roughly 61,000 clones, roughly 90% appearing once. The specimen comprised CD4+ or CD8+ T cells sorted from blood, sampled in a trial of the OX40 agonist ivuxolimab. The receptors come from an adult with an advanced solid tumor such as melanoma, head and neck, liver or kidney cancer.

This clone was observed a single time. The V call is TRBV29-1, the J call TRBJ2-7; the D gene is possibly TRBD1 (6 bases). CDR1 SQVTM and CDR2 ANQGSEA come from the germline V gene. The CDR3 spans 15 residues. Trimming removed 0 bases from V and 6 bases from J, with 18 bases in between. The CDR3, as DNA: TGCAGCGTTGAAGAAGGCAGGGGTACATCTGGCGAGCAGTACTTC. Translating it yields CSVEEGRGTSGEQYF.

This clone has only a few counts. The chain employs TRBV4-2 and TRBJ1-2, with D hard to call. The germline gives CDR1 LGHNA, CDR2 YNFKEQ. The CDR3 loop spans 17 amino acids. V lost 1 base and J 4 bases, leaving 19 bases between the germline ends. The CDR3, as DNA: TGTGCCAGCAGCCAAGTATCCCCAGACGCCTTTGGCTATGGCTACACCTTC. Its translation is CASSQVSPDAFGYGYTF.

J is TRBJ2-7 and V is TRBV4-1, with a tentative D call TRBD1 (6 bases). This CDR3 is built from 15 residues. Per germline, CDR1 MGHRA and CDR2 YSYEKL. The V gene lost 4 bases and the J gene lost 0 bases, with 13 bases spanning the gap. In DNA form, the CDR3 reads TGCGCCAGCAGCCTCGGACAGTCTAGCTCCTACGAGCAGTACTTC. Protein: CASSLGQSSSYEQYF.

The chain combines TRBV9 with TRBJ1-2; D ambiguous. The germline V gene has CDR1 SGDLS and CDR2 YYNGEE. V was shortened by 0 bases and J by 3 bases, with 9 bases between the two germline ends. This CDR3 spans 14 amino acids. In DNA form, the CDR3 reads TGTGCCAGCAGCGTAGAAGGGTTGGACTATGGCTACACCTTC. It encodes CASSVEGLDYGYTF.

The chain combines TRBV29-1 with TRBJ1-2; tentative D call: TRBD1 (5 bases). Trimming stripped 6 bases from V and 3 bases from J, with 8 bases between. The CDR3 is made up of 11 amino acids. CDR1 is SQVTM and CDR2 is ANQGSEA in the germline V gene. The DNA of the CDR3 is TGCAGCGTCTTAGGGGACTATGGCTACACCTTC. Amino acid sequence: CSVLGDYGYTF.

The rearrangement joins TRBV6-5 to TRBJ1-2, with D unresolved. The germline V and J ends were trimmed by 7 bases and 3 bases, with 12 bases remaining between them. Germline V gives CDR1 MNHEY, CDR2 SVGAGI. The CDR3 sequence is 13 residues long. The CDR3 nucleotides are TGTGCCAGCACCTATGGGTCCTACTATGGCTACACCTTC. Translation: CASTYGSYYGYTF.

V usage is TRBV6-5 and J usage is TRBJ2-7, with TRBD1 as a possible D gene (6 bases). Trimming removed 0 bases at V and 1 base at J, with 7 bases between. The CDR3 is 14 amino acids. Germline CDR1 and CDR2: MNHEY and SVGAGI. The CDR3 is CASSYSDRSYEQYF. CDR3 bases: TGTGCCAGCAGTTACTCGGACAGATCCTACGAGCAGTACTTC.

The chain links TRBV7-9 to TRBJ2-1, with 7 bases lining up with TRBD1. This CDR3 is built from 16 residues. After removal of 1 base from V and 7 bases from J, the junction contained 10 bases not matched to a gene. Germline CDR1 reads SEHNR; CDR2 reads FQNEAQ (reference sequence). CDR3 coding DNA: TGTGCCAGCAGCTTAGTAGGGGGCATGTTATGGAATGAGCAGTTCTTC. This encodes CASSLVGGMLWNEQFF.

The chain links TRBV13 to TRBJ2-3; 9 bases match TRBD2. V shed 4 bases and J 4 bases; nucleotides not matched to a gene: 9. CDR1 and CDR2 (germline): PRHDT, FYEKMQ (reference sequence). This CDR3 contains 16 residues. The DNA for the CDR3 is TGTGCCAGCAGCTCCGCAGGGGCGGGGGGGCCAGATACGCAGTATTTT. It yields the protein CASSSAGAGGPDTQYF.

The genes are TRBV15 and TRBJ2-4; 7 positions agree with TRBD1. J was trimmed by 1 base and V by 5 bases; bases with no gene match: 8. The CDR3 is made up of 16 amino acids. Germline CDR1 and CDR2: LNHNV and YYDKDF (reference sequence). The CDR3 protein is CATSPREGAAKNIQYF. Written as DNA, the CDR3 is TGTGCCACCAGCCCCCGAGAGGGGGCGGCCAAAAACATTCAGTACTTC.